The present T cell receptor (beta chain) was sequenced within a study of beta chain features in type 1 diabetes. Study-wide findings and caveats: Moderately but significantly shorter TCRB CDR3s were found in Type 1 diabetes patients in all four CD4+ subsets.

Every isolated RNA sample was fully reverse transcribed, so sequencing captured expressed TCRB transcripts. Approximately 3.5 million reads per sample were averaged for naive, central memory and regulatory samples. Sequenced by immunoSEQ multiplex PCR; TCRdb stores in-frame clones only, minus some. Here the sample spans a few hundred thousand clones, about 13% being singletons. On this clone: Its specificity is unknown.

The sequence was obtained from a young woman with type 1 diabetes. Sequencing was carried out using naive CD4+ T cells from blood.

DNA for the CDR3: TGTGCCAGCAGCGCAACACCAGGGTACGGCTACACCTTC. The encoded protein is CASSATPGYGYTF. The gene calls are TRBV7-9 and TRBJ1-2, with TRBD1 as a possible D gene (5 bases). The germline V gene has CDR1 SEHNR and CDR2 FQNEAQ (reference sequence). The CDR3 length is 13 residues. The V gene lost 5 bases and the J gene lost 8 bases, with 15 bases spanning the gap.